This T cell receptor (beta chain) was identified in a study of vaccination and CD4 T cells after COVID-19. Indicated treatment: 10-day PBMC culture with coronavirus spike peptide pools or control peptides (ViraFEST assay). Cultured CD4+ T cell DNA was sequenced using the Oncomine TCR Beta short-read assay. TCRdb used MiXCR to reprocess the PCR reads, holding one entry per CDR3 protein. The table includes 20,000 or so distinct CDR3 sequences, 20% to 25% detected once. Note on this clonotype: Antigen: not known.

Germline values: CDR1 SEHNR, CDR2 FQNEAQ (reference sequence). This CDR3 contains 16 residues. Losses at the gene ends were 3 bases for V and 0 bases for J; bases not matched to a gene: 4. The sequenced sample was cultured CD4+ T cells from blood. This receptor was identified in a human donor with COVID-19. This chain links TRBV7-9 with TRBJ1-3; 8 bases agree with TRBD1. DNA for the CDR3: TGTGCCAGCAGCTTCCCGGGACAGGCCTCTGGAAACACCATATATTTT. Translated: CASSFPGQASGNTIYF. Complete variable domain (other parts from reference TRBV7-9 and TRBJ1-3): DTGVSQNPRHKITKRGQNVTFRCDPISEHNRLYWYRQTLGQGPEFLTYFQNEAQLEKSRLLSDRFSAERPKGSFSTLEIQRTEQGDSAMYLCASSFPGQASGNTIYFGEGSWLTVV.